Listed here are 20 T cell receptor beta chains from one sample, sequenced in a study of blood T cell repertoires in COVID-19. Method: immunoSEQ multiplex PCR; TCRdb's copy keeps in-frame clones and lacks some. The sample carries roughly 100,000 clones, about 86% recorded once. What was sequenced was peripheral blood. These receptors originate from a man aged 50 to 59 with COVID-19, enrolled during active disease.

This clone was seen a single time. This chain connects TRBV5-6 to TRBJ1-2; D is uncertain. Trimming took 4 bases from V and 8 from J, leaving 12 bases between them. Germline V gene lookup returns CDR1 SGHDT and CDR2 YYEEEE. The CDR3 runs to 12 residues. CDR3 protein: CASSLDVSGYTF. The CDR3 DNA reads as TGTGCCAGCAGCCTTGATGTAAGCGGCTACACCTTC.

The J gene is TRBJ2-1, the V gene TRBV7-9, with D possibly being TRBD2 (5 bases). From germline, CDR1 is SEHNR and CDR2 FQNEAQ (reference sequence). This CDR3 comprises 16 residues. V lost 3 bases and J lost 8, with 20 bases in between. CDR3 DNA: TGTGCCAGCAGCTTGTTGAAGGGCCTAGCAATCGATGAGCAGTTCTTC. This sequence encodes CASSLLKGLAIDEQFF.

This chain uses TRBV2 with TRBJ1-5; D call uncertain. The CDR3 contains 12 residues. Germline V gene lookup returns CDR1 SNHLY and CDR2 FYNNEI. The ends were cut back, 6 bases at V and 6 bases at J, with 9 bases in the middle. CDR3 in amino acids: CASRLTGQPQHF. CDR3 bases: TGTGCCAGCAGACTAACGGGTCAGCCCCAGCATTTT.

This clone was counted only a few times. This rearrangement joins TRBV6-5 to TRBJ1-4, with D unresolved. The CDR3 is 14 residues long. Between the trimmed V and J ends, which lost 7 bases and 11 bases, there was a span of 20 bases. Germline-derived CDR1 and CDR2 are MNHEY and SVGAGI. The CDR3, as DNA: TGTGCCAGCAAACCGGGCGCTAGCTTCGGGAAACTGTTTTTT. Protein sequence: CASKPGASFGKLFF.

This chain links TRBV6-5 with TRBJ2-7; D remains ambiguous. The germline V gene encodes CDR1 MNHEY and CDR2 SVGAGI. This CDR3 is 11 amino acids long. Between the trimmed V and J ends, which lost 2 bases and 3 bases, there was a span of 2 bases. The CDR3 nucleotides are TGTGCCAGCAGTTACCACTACGAGCAGTACTTC. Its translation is CASSYHYEQYF.

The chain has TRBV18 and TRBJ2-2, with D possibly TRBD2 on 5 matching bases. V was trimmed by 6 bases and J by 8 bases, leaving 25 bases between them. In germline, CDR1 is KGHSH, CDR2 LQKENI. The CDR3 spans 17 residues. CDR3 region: CASSPRRGKGLGGELFF. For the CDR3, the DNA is TGTGCCAGCTCCCCGCGGAGAGGGAAGGGTCTTGGGGGGGAGCTGTTTTTT.

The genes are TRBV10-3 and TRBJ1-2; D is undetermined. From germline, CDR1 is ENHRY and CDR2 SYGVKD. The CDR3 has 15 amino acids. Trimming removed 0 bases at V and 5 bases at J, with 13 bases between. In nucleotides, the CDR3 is TGTGCCATCAGTGAGTCTTCATCGGGAATTTATGGCTACACCTTC. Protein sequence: CAISESSSGIYGYTF.

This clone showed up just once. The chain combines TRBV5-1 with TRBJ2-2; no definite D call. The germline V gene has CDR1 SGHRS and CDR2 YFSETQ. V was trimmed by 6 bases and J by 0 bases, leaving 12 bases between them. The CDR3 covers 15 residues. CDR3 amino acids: CASKSRQANTGELFF. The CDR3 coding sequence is TGCGCCAGCAAAAGTCGGCAGGCGAACACCGGGGAGCTGTTTTTT.

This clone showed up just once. CDR3: CASSQVPGTGKTEAFF. DNA for the CDR3: TGTGCCAGCAGCCAAGTTCCCGGGACAGGGAAAACTGAAGCTTTCTTT. The chain has TRBV3-1 (or the pseudogene TRBV3-2) and TRBJ1-1, with 9 positions matching TRBD1. The germline gives CDR1 LGHDT, CDR2 YNNKEL (reference sequence). V gave up 1 base and J gave up 5 bases; unmatched junction bases: 8. This CDR3 spans 16 amino acids.

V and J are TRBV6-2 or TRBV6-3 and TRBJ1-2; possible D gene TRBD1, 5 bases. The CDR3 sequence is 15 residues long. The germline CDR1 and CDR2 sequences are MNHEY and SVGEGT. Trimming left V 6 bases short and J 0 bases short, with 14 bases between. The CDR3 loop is CASSRTQGTNYGYTF. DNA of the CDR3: TGTGCCAGCAGCCGGACGCAGGGCACTAACTATGGCTACACCTTC.

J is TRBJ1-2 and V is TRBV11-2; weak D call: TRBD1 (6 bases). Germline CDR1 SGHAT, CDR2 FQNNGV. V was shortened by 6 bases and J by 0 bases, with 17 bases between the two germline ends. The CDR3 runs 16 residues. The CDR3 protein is CASSRLNREANYGYTF. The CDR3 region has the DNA TGTGCCAGCAGTCGCCTAAACAGGGAAGCTAACTATGGCTACACCTTC.

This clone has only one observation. CDR3: CASSPKGASSYNEQFF. The CDR3 DNA reads TGTGCCAGCAGCCCAAAGGGGGCAAGCTCCTACAATGAGCAGTTCTTC. V gene TRBV3-1 (or the pseudogene TRBV3-2) combines with J gene TRBJ2-1, with 7 bases identical to TRBD1. J lost 0 bases, V lost 4 bases, and 6 bases had no gene match. The CDR3 contains 16 residues. The germline V gene encodes CDR1 LGHDT and CDR2 YNNKEL (reference sequence).

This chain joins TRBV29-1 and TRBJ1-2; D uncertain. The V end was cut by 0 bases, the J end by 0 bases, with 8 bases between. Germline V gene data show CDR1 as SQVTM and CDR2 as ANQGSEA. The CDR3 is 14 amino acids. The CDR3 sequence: CSVEDVGPNYGYTF. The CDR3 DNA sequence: TGCAGCGTTGAAGACGTGGGCCCTAACTATGGCTACACCTTC.

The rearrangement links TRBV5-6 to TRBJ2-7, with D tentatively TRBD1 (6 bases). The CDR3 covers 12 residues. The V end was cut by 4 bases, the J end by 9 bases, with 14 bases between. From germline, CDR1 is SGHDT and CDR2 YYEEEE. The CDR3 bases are TGTGCCAGCAGCCCCGAGGGGGTCGGGCAGTACTTC. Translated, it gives CASSPEGVGQYF. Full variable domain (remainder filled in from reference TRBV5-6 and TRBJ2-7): DAGVTQSPTHLIKTRGQQVTLRCSPKSGHDTVSWYQQALGQGPQFIFQYYEEEERQRGNFPDRFSGHQFPNYSSELNVNALLLGDSALYLCASSPEGVGQYFGPGTRLTVT.

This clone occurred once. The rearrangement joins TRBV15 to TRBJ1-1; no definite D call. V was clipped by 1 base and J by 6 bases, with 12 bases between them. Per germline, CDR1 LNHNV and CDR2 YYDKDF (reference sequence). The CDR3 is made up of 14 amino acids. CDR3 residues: CATSRGGLGAEAFF. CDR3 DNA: TGTGCCACCAGCAGAGGAGGCCTGGGAGCTGAAGCTTTCTTT.

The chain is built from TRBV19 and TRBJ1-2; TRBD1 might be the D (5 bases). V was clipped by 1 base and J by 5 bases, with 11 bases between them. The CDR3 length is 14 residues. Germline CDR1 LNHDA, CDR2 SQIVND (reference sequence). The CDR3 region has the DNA TGTGCCAGTAGTATAGCAGGGCCCGCTTATGGCTACACCTTC. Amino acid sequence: CASSIAGPAYGYTF.

This chain's CDR3 is CATGRAGNNQPQHF. CDR3 nucleotide sequence: TGTGCCACAGGGAGAGCCGGGAACAATCAGCCCCAGCATTTT. The chain links TRBV24-1 to TRBJ1-5; no clear D gene. The germline V gene encodes CDR1 KGHDR and CDR2 SFDVKD. V was pared by 10 bases and J by 3 bases, with 15 bases between. This CDR3 is 14 amino acids long.

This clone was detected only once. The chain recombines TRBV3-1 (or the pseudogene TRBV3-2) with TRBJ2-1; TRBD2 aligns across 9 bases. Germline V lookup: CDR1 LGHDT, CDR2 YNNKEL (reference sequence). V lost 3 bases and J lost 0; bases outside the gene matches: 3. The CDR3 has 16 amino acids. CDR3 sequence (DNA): TGTGCCAGCAGCCATACAGCGGGGGGCTCCTACAATGAGCAGTTCTTC. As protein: CASSHTAGGSYNEQFF.

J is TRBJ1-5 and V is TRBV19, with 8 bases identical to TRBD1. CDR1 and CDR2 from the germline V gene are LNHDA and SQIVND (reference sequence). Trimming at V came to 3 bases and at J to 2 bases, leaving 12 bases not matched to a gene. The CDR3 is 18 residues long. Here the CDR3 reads CASSIPRTGSYGNQPQHF. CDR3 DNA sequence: TGTGCCAGTAGTATCCCCCGGACAGGGAGTTACGGCAATCAGCCCCAGCATTTT.

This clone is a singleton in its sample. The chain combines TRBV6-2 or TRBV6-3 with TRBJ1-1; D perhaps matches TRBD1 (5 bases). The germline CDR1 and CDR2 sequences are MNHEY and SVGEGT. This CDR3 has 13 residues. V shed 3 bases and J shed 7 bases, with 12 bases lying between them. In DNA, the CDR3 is TGTGCCAGCAGTTATGCAGGGCGGAGTGAAGCTTTCTTT. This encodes CASSYAGRSEAFF.